This entry concerns a single TCR beta chain. At one end the junction does not follow the germline gene, possibly because of a read error. CDR1 and CDR2 (germline): MNHNS, SASEGT. This CDR3 comprises 18 residues. This entry belongs to a study of cytomegalovirus exposure and HLA in healthy donors. Primers for the PCR totalled 60 Vbeta and 13 Jbeta. The protocol was immunoSEQ multiplex PCR, while the TCRdb copy is restricted to in-frame clones and leaves out a portion. Found here are about 150,000 clones, roughly 74% of them singletons; the top ten hold roughly 10%. The receptor was derived from a man aged 18-30 years in good health and CMV-seropositive. Material for sequencing was PBMCs. V usage is TRBV6-1 and J usage is TRBJ2-3; 12 bases line up with TRBD2. The CDR3 region has the DNA TGTGCCAGCAGGGAAGAGGCTAGCGGGAGGGTGTATACAGATACGCAGTATTTT. Its translation: CASREEASGRVYTDTQYF.